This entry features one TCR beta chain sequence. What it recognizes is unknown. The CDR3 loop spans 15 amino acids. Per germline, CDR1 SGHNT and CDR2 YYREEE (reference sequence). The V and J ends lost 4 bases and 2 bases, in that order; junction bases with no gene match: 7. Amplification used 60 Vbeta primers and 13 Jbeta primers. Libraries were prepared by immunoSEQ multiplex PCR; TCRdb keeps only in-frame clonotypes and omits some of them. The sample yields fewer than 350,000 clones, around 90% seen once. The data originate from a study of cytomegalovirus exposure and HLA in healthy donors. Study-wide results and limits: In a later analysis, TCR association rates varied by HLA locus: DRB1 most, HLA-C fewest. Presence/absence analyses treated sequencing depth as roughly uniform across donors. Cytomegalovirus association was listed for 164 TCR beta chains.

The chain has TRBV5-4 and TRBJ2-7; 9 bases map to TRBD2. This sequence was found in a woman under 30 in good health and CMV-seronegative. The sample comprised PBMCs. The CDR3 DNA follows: TGTGCCAGCAGCCGAAGCGGGGGGCCGACCTACGAGCAGTACTTC. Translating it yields CASSRSGGPTYEQYF.